This TCR beta chain was observed in a study of blood T cells in healthy people across ages. Regarding this clonotype: One end of the junction does not line up with germline, which may come from a read error.

Alongside a J-beta primer mix, a sample-barcoded 5' primer served in a second PCR lasting about 7 to 11 cycles. MiXCR, applied by TCRdb to the 5' RACE reads, yields one record per CDR3 protein. The sample gives over 600,000 distinct CDR3 sequences, 46% of which show up once; about a sixth is in the top ten. The CDR3 spans 19 residues. The receptor comes from an elderly man in good health. The sequenced sample was blood. The V and J genes are TRBV12-3 or TRBV12-4 and TRBJ2-3, with 8 bases matching TRBD2. The CDR3 DNA reads as TGTGCCAGCAGTTCCCCCACAGCGGGAGCACTCGGGGGCACAGGTACGCAGTATTTT. Translation: CASSSPTAGALGGTGTQYF.